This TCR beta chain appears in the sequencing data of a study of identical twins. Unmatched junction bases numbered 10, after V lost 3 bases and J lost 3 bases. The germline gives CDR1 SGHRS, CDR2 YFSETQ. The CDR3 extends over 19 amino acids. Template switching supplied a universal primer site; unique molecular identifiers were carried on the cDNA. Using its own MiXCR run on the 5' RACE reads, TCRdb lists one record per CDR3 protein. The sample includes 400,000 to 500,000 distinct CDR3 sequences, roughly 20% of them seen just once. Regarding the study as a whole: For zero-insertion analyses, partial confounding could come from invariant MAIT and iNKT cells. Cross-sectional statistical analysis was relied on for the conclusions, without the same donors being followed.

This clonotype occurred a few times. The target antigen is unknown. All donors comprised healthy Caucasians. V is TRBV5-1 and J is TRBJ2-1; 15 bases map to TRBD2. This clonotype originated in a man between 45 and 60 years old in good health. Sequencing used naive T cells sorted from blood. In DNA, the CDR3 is TGCGCCAGCAGCTGGACTAGCGGGGGGGCCGCTTTTGTCTACAATGAGCAGTTCTTC. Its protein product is CASSWTSGGAAFVYNEQFF.